The subject of this entry is one TCR beta chain. This entry belongs to a study of blood T cell repertoires in COVID-19. Study-level background: Sites in the United States, Italy and Spain provided acute and convalescent COVID-19 samples. The cDNA or gDNA used as material had been derived from T cells, B-cell-depleted T cells, or PBMCs.

As originally analysed: Amplifying reference gene primers gave estimates of nucleated cell counts. Clones were sequenced by immunoSEQ multiplex PCR, and TCRdb holds only the in-frame ones, with some missing. V and J calls and clone size are as listed in that table; D and trimming were resolved from the DNA. This sample has 60,000 or so clones, with about 90% found just once. V dropped 5 bases and J dropped 0; count of bases not matched to a gene: 3. There are 14 residues in the CDR3. CDR1 ENHRY and CDR2 SYGVKD come from the germline V gene. The receptor was derived from a human donor with acute or convalescent COVID-19. The donor label of this sample is uncertain. The sample comprised peripheral blood. The chain combines TRBV10-3 with TRBJ1-1; TRBD1 agrees at 7 bases. In DNA form, the CDR3 reads TGTGCCATCAGTCCCGGGACAGTGAACACTGAAGCTTTCTTT. As protein: CAISPGTVNTEAFF.